The source of this T cell receptor (beta chain) is a study of cytotoxic CD8 clonotypes in ibrutinib-treated CLL. Study at large: Mean yields were nearly 260,000 productive templates and around 98,000 productive rearrangements per sample. Points from the study as a whole: Researchers report that baseline clonality outpaced age-matched healthy donors and tracked circulating CD8+ T-cell counts. Public clonotypes, an uncommon group, contracted or remained stable on treatment.

This CDR3 contains 12 residues. Trimming stripped 5 bases from V and 2 bases from J, with 5 bases between. CDR1 SGHTA and CDR2 FQGNSA come from the germline V gene. Here immunoSEQ multiplex PCR was the method, and the copy in TCRdb shows in-frame clones only, minus some. The table shows approximately 97,000 clones, with approximately 71% occurring only once. Of note for this clone: Its antigen is not identified.

The TCR sequence derives from a human donor with chronic lymphocytic leukemia. The V call is TRBV7-2, the J call TRBJ2-3; D ambiguous. The sample here was PBMCs, taken after 24 months of ibrutinib treatment. CDR3 sequence reads: CASSPYTDTQYF. CDR3 nucleotide sequence: TGTGCCAGCAGCCCCTACACAGATACGCAGTATTTT. Based on the CDR3 plus reference TRBV7-2 and TRBJ2-3, the full variable domain is GAGVSQSPSNKVTEKGKDVELRCDPISGHTALYWYRQSLGQGLEFLIYFQGNSAPDKSGLPSDRFSAERTGGSVSTLTIQRTQQEDSAVYLCASSPYTDTQYFGPGTRLTVL.